The source of this T cell receptor (beta chain) is a study of blood T cell repertoires in COVID-19 (dated by TCRdb to the early 2020s). With regard to the full study: Samples covering the acute and convalescent phases of COVID-19 were provided by collaborators in the United States, Italy and Spain. The material from the prospective study consisted of cDNA or gDNA derived from T cells, B-cell-depleted T cells, or PBMCs. The repertoires were made available in a free public database intended to serve as a resource for research on the immune response to SARS-CoV-2. Nearly every sample came with metadata listing a de-identified subject ID, COVID-19 status, age in years and sex. The samples were drawn from two sources: the first 160 participants of the ongoing ImmuneRACE study, and fewer than 1,500 subjects contributed by 6 global collaborators. The dataset comprised deeply sampled blood TCRbeta repertoires from subjects exposed to, actively infected with, or recovered from COVID-19. Where available, HLA class I and class II types were obtained from metadata supplied by the sample provider rather than from assay-based typing. Study-wide conclusions, independent of this receptor: The quantity of clinical and demographic metadata differed by source and by participant and was supplied without curation.

TCRbeta CDR3 regions were amplified from genomic DNA by means of the immunoSEQ Assay, a bias-controlled multiplex PCR. As for the original processing: Within the assay, amplification of reference gene primers was used to estimate how many nucleated cells each sample contained. Sequence reads were collapsed and filtered to measure the absolute abundance of every unique TCRbeta CDR3 rearrangement. Productive Simpson clonality was computed per sample as the square root of Simpson's diversity index over productive rearrangements. TCRdb stores this immuneACCESS table with in-frame sequences only. Part of the clones is absent; in the studies checked, under half of the shortfall reflects unresolved V genes, and no reason is known for the rest. The D gene and trimming were derived from the DNA, and the V and J assignments and clone size from that table. The sample table holds nearly 250,000 clones, of which around 89% were seen once. In total, the top ten clones hold roughly 0.95% of the sample.

The germline V gene supplies CDR1 LGHNA and CDR2 YNFKEQ. The trim is 4 bases for V and 7 bases for J, with a gap of 22 bases between the germline ends. The CDR3 contains 16 residues, cysteine and phenylalanine counted. The CDR3 DNA has 48 bases and is translated from base 1. Enrolling through a virtual design, the prospective study's participants ranged in age from roughly 18 to 95 years and lived across about two dozen United States geographic areas. To assign participants to cohorts, the prospective study relied on clinical history that participants themselves reported in a screening survey and a study questionnaire. A participant counted as exposed if, within 2 weeks of entering the study, that participant had been in contact with someone who had a PCR-confirmed or clinician-diagnosed COVID-19 case. Each participant in the prospective study had whole blood, serum and a nasopharyngeal or oropharyngeal swab collected by mobile phlebotomists. Prospective study participants could optionally give additional blood draws and questionnaires over an approximately 2-month period. Blood samples from the prospective study were shipped frozen or at room temperature prior to DNA extraction.

With respect to this clone: Its antigen remains unidentified. Per-nucleotide qualities are absent, and no much larger clonotype sits a single base away.

Sequenced: PBMCs or T cells enriched from blood (not recorded which). This sequence originates from a man over 45 who had been exposed to COVID-19. Recombination joined TRBV4-2 with TRBJ1-1; TRBD1 is a weak D gene call, 6 bases matching. The CDR3 has the sequence CASSPLPPGVLGEAFF. The sequence in DNA is TGTGCCAGCAGCCCCCTCCCGCCAGGGGTTCTAGGTGAAGCTTTCTTT.